This T cell receptor (beta chain) comes out of a study of blood T cell repertoires in COVID-19. Turning to the study itself: Collection of acute and convalescent COVID-19 samples took place in the United States, Italy and Spain. From T cells, B-cell-depleted T cells, or PBMCs came the material, which was cDNA or gDNA.

V lost 5 bases and J lost 2, with 10 bases in between. Looked up from germline, CDR1 is LNHDA and CDR2 is SQIVND (reference sequence). CDR3 length: 15 residues. Everyone who took part was about 18 to 89 years old, and they came from about two dozen US areas. Symptom resolution, clearance, or two negative PCRs marked the recovered donors of Cohort 3. Method: immunoSEQ multiplex PCR; TCRdb's copy keeps in-frame clones and lacks some. This sample has around 250,000 clones, with around 86% found just once. The chain employs TRBV19 and TRBJ2-6, with D hard to call. The material sequenced was PBMCs or T cells enriched from blood (not recorded which). The TCR originated in a man between 18 and 35 years old who had recovered from COVID-19. CDR3: CASSRLTTGANVLTF. The CDR3 DNA reads as TGTGCCAGTAGTCGGCTGACAACTGGGGCCAACGTCCTGACTTTC. Full variable domain (missing parts from reference TRBV19 and TRBJ2-6): DGGITQSPKYLFRKEGQNVTLSCEQNLNHDAMYWYRQDPGQGLRLIYYSQIVNDFQKGDIAEGYSVSREKKESFPLTVTSAQKNPTAFYLCASSRLTTGANVLTFGAGSRLTVL.